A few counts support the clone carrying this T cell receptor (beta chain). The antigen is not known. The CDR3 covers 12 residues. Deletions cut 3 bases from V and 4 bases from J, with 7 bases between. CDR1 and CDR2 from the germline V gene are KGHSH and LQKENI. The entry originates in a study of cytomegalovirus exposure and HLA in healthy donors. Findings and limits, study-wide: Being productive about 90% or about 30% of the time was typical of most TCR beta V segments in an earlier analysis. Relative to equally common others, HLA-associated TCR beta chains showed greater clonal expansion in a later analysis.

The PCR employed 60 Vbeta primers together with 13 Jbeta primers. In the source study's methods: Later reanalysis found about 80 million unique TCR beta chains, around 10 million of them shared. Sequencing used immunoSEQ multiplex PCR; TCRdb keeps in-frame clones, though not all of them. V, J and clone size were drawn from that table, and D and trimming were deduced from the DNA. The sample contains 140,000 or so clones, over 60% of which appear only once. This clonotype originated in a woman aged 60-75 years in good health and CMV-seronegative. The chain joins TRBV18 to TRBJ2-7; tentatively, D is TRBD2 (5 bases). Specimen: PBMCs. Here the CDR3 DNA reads TGTGCCAGCTCACCGGGGAGTTACGAGCAGTACTTC. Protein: CASSPGSYEQYF.